These 9 T cell receptor beta chains were all obtained from the same sample, sequenced in a study of Ad26.COV2.S vaccination and SARS-CoV-2 variants. Here immunoSEQ multiplex PCR was the method, and the copy in TCRdb shows in-frame clones only, minus some. The table shows around 310,000 clones, with about nine tenths occurring only once. The treatment denotes: some 19 received Ad26.COV2.S at low or high dose, single or two shots; about five received placebo; per-sample allocation not given. The samples date from day 63 after the first vaccine or placebo injection. The source was peripheral blood, collected in a trial of Ad26.COV2.S vaccine versus placebo. The source is a person between 18 and 60 years old who received the Ad26.COV2.S COVID-19 vaccine or a placebo.

The J gene is TRBJ2-3, the V gene TRBV7-9; the D gene is possibly TRBD2 (6 bases). V was clipped by 3 bases and J by 0 bases, with 7 bases between them. CDR3 size: 14 residues. Germline CDR1 and CDR2: SEHNR and FQNEAQ (reference sequence). The CDR3 is CASSFRGSTDTQYF. CDR3 nucleotides: TGTGCCAGCAGCTTCCGGGGGAGCACAGATACGCAGTATTTT.

The gene calls are TRBV19 and TRBJ2-5; D uncertain. Trimming removed 6 bases at V and 5 bases at J, with 10 bases between. Germline CDR1 is LNHDA and CDR2 is SQIVND (reference sequence). This CDR3 has 12 residues. The DNA of the CDR3 is TGTGCCAGTAGCCAAATATCGGAGACCCAGTACTTC. As protein: CASSQISETQYF.

This chain connects TRBV9 to TRBJ2-7; D is perhaps TRBD2 (5 bases). Trimming shortened V by 0 bases and J by 6 bases, and 28 bases separated the two germline ends. CDR1 is SGDLS and CDR2 is YYNGEE in the germline V gene. This CDR3 region has 19 residues. The CDR3 nucleotides read TGTGCCAGCAGCGTAGCAGACCCTAGGTTTAAGCTGACACGGGGCGAGCAGTACGTC. Amino acid sequence: CASSVADPRFKLTRGEQYV.

This clone was picked up a small number of times. The chain combines TRBV20-1 with TRBJ2-5, with unresolved D. The CDR3 has 10 amino acids. Germline V CDR1 and CDR2: DFQATT, SNEGSKA (reference sequence). Trimming stripped 4 bases from V and 5 bases from J, with 5 bases between. CDR3 nucleotide sequence: TGCAGTGCTATGAGTGAGACCCAGTACTTC. Protein product: CSAMSETQYF.

The V and J genes are TRBV4-3 and TRBJ1-6, with D tentatively TRBD1 (5 bases). This CDR3 is 17 amino acids long. Germline loops: CDR1 LGHNA, CDR2 YSLEER. V gave up 0 bases and J gave up 4 bases, with 13 bases separating them. The CDR3 DNA reads as TGCGCCAGCAGCCAAGATGGGGGGGTAGGGTATAATTCACCCCTCCACTTT. Residues: CASSQDGGVGYNSPLHF.

The genes are TRBV29-1 and TRBJ2-3; 7 bases map to TRBD1. The length of the CDR3 is 13 residues. Trimming removed 8 bases from V and 6 bases from J; junction bases left unmatched: 11. Looked up from germline, CDR1 is SQVTM and CDR2 is ANQGSEA. In DNA form, the CDR3 reads TGCAGCCTTGGGACAGCTCCGTTTGATACGCAGTATTTT. Translating gives CSLGTAPFDTQYF.

The chain joins TRBV10-3 to TRBJ2-7; D unresolved. CDR1 is ENHRY and CDR2 is SYGVKD in the germline V gene. V dropped 0 bases and J dropped 2 bases, with 29 bases sitting between them. The CDR3 has 21 residues. DNA for the CDR3: TGTGCCATCAGTGAGTCCCATATCTTACCGTGGGAATACAAACCCACCTACGAGCAGTACTTC. Encoded protein: CAISESHILPWEYKPTYEQYF.

The chain employs TRBV7-9 and TRBJ1-2, with a weak D call TRBD1 (5 bases). Germline V gene data show CDR1 as SEHNR and CDR2 as FQNEAQ (reference sequence). CDR3 size: 18 residues. V lost 5 bases, J lost 3 bases, and 25 bases lay in between. CDR3 sequence (DNA): TGTGCCAGCAGCCTCCTGGGCGATCAGGGAGTTAGGTACTATGGCTACACCTTC. This sequence encodes CASSLLGDQGVRYYGYTF. Together with reference TRBV7-9 and TRBJ1-2, the CDR3 gives the full variable domain: DTGVSQNPRHKITKRGQNVTFRCDPISEHNRLYWYRQTLGQGPEFLTYFQNEAQLEKSRLLSDRFSAERPKGSFSTLEIQRTEQGDSAMYLCASSLLGDQGVRYYGYTFGSGTRLTVV.

V gene TRBV27 combines with J gene TRBJ2-3, with 7 bases matching TRBD1. CDR3 length: 18 amino acids. Trimming took 6 bases from V and 1 from J; bases not matched to a gene: 16. Looked up from germline, CDR1 is MNHEY and CDR2 is SMNVEV (reference sequence). The CDR3 loop is CASSPTGSFAMGTDTQYF. The CDR3 region has the DNA TGTGCCAGCAGCCCGACAGGGAGTTTCGCTATGGGCACAGATACGCAGTATTTT.